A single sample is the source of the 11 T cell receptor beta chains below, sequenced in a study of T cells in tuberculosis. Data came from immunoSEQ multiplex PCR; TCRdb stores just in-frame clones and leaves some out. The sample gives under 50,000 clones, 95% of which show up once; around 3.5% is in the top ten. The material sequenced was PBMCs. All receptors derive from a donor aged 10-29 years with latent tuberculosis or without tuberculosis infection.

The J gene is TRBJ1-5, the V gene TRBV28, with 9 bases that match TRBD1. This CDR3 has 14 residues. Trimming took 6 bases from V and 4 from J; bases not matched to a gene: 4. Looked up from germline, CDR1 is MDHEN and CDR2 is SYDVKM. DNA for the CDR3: TGTGCCAGCAGCGGGACAGGGATGAATCAGCCCCAGCATTTT. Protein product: CASSGTGMNQPQHF.

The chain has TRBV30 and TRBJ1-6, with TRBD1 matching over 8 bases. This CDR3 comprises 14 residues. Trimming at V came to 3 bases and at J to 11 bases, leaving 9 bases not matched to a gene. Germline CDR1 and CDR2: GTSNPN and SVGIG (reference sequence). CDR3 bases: TGTGCCTGGAGCCCCGGACAGGGTAGGACACCCCTCCACTTT. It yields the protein CAWSPGQGRTPLHF.

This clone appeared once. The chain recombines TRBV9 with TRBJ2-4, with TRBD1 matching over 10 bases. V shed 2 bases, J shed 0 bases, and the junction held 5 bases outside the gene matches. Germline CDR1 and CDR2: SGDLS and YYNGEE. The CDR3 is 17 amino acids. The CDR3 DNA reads TGTGCCAGCAGCGTCGGACAGGGGGACGGAGCCAAAAACATTCAGTACTTC. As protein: CASSVGQGDGAKNIQYF.

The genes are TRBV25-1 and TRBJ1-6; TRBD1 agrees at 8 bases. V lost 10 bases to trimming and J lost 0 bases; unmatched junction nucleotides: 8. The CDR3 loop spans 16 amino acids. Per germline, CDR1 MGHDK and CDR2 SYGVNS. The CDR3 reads CATSTGESSYNSPLHF. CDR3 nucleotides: TGTGCCACCTCGACAGGGGAAAGCTCCTATAATTCACCCCTCCACTTT.

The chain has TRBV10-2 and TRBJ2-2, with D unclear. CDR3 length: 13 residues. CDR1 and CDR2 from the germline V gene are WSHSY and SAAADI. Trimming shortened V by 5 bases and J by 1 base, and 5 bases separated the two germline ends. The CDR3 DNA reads TGCGCCAGCAGTATCGGGAACACCGGGGAGCTGTTTTTT. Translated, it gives CASSIGNTGELFF.

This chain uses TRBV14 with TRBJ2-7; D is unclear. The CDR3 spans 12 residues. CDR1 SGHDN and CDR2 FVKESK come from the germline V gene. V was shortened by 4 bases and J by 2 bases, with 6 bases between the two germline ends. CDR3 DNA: TGTGCCAGCAGCCCCCAGGCCTACGAGCAGTACTTC. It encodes CASSPQAYEQYF.

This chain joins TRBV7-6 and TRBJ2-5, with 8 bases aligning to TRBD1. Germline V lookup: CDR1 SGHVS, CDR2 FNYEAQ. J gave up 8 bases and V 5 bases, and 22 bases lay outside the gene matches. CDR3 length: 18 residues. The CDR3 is CASSPFLGQGIFQGTQYF. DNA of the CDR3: TGTGCCAGCAGCCCCTTCCTAGGACAGGGAATTTTTCAAGGTACCCAGTACTTC.

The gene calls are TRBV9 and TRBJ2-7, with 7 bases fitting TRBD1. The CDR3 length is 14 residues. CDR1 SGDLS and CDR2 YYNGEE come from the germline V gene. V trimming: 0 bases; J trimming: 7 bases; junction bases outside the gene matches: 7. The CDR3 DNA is TGTGCCAGCAGCGTAGCCCGGGCAGGGGGTGAGCAGTACTTC. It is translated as CASSVARAGGEQYF.

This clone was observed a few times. Here the CDR3 reads CASGDDGDNQPQHF. The CDR3 nucleotides read TGTGCTAGTGGGGACGACGGGGACAATCAGCCCCAGCATTTT. The V and J genes are TRBV12-5 and TRBJ1-5; D remains ambiguous. V lost 6 bases and J 3 bases, leaving 12 bases between the germline ends. The germline V gene has CDR1 LGHNT and CDR2 FRNRAP. The CDR3 is 14 amino acids. The variable domain in full, with the rest retrieved from reference TRBV12-5 and TRBJ1-5, is DARVTQTPRHKVTEMGQEVTMRCQPILGHNTVFWYRQTMMQGLELLAYFRNRAPLDDSGMPKDRFSAEMPDATLATLKIQPSEPRDSAVYFCASGDDGDNQPQHFGDGTRLSIL.

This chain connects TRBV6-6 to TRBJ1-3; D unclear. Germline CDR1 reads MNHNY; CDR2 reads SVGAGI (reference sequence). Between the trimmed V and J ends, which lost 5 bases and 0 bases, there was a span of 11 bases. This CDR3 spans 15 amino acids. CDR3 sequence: CASSTPTSSGNTIYF. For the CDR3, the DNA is TGTGCCAGCAGTACACCCACAAGCTCTGGAAACACCATATATTTT.

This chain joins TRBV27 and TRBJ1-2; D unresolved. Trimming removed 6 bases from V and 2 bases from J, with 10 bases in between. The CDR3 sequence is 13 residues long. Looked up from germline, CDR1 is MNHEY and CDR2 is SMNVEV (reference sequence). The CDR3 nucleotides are TGTGCCAGCAGCGGGAGGGAAAACTATGGCTACACCTTC. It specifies CASSGRENYGYTF.